This TCR beta chain was sequenced for a study of blood T cell repertoires in COVID-19. Study overall: The cDNA or gDNA used as material had been derived from T cells, B-cell-depleted T cells, or PBMCs.

Germline V gene lookup returns CDR1 KGHSH and CDR2 LQKENI. The CDR3 spans 15 residues. Trimming stripped 3 bases from V and 2 bases from J, with 13 bases between. This table comes from immunoSEQ multiplex PCR, and its TCRdb copy is limited to in-frame clones, with some not included. The sample includes 250,000 or so clones, around nine tenths of them seen just once. This clonotype was obtained from a woman aged 70 to 79 with active or convalescent COVID-19. J is TRBJ1-2 and V is TRBV18; D is unclear. Material for sequencing was peripheral blood. This chain's CDR3 is CASSPLRTGNYGYTF. DNA for the CDR3: TGTGCCAGCTCACCCCTGCGGACGGGAAACTATGGCTACACCTTC.